A selection of T cell receptor beta chains follows, all from one sample in a study of control samples from healthy donors and cancer patients. Profiled with immunoSEQ multiplex PCR; TCRdb holds only in-frame clones, not every one. This sample contains under 200,000 clones. Sequencing was done on a sample of blood. These receptors all come from a woman between 25 and 40 years old in good health. Both conserved end residues are part of each CDR3. Each record gives: V gene, J gene, CDR3 protein.

V gene: TRBV5-4; J gene: TRBJ1-1; CDR3 protein: CASSLPQGPSTEAFF
V gene: TRBV28; J gene: TRBJ1-5; CDR3 protein: CASSLPPGQVSNQPQHF
V gene: TRBV5-1; J gene: TRBJ1-1; CDR3 protein: CASSLSQVGKTEAFF
V gene: TRBV5-1; J gene: TRBJ1-2; CDR3 protein: CASSLDRYGYTF
V gene: TRBV2; J gene: TRBJ1-1; CDR3 protein: CASIKRGEINTEAFF
V gene: TRBV6-1; J gene: TRBJ2-5; CDR3 protein: CASSEGSSQTQYF
V gene: TRBV19; J gene: TRBJ1-5; CDR3 protein: CASSPDRRDNQPQHF
V gene: TRBV6-4; J gene: TRBJ1-1; CDR3 protein: CASSSGESTEAFF
V gene: TRBV5-6; J gene: TRBJ2-5; CDR3 protein: CASSQLAAASETQYF
V gene: TRBV6-1; J gene: TRBJ2-3; CDR3 protein: CASSEAPLLAGGTDTQYF
V gene: TRBV2; J gene: TRBJ2-5; CDR3 protein: CASSLHLPGLLETQYF
V gene: TRBV7-9; J gene: TRBJ1-3; CDR3 protein: CASSLIRSSGNTIYF
V gene: TRBV5-6; J gene: TRBJ2-1; CDR3 protein: CASSLVMTSAGNEQFF
V gene: TRBV11-2; J gene: TRBJ1-3; CDR3 protein: CASSSRDSFFSGNTIYF
V gene: TRBV19; J gene: TRBJ1-3; CDR3 protein: CASSIGARSGSGNTIYF
V gene: TRBV11-2; J gene: TRBJ2-1; CDR3 protein: CASSGTTSLRRNEQFF